The 3 T cell receptor beta chains given below trace back to one sample, sequenced in a study of blood T cell repertoires in COVID-19 (dated by TCRdb to the early 2020s). Library prep was done by the immunoSEQ multiplex PCR assay. TCRdb holds this immuneACCESS table with in-frame rearrangements only. Some clones are missing; in checked studies, unresolved V genes explain under half, and the rest has no known cause. Across this sample there are 350,000 to 450,000 clones, with 83% seen only once. The ten biggest clones cover around 5% of the sample. Material: PBMCs or T cells enriched from blood (not recorded which). The receptor set was obtained from a woman in her forties or fifties who had recovered from COVID-19.

J is TRBJ2-1 and V is TRBV9; weak D call: TRBD1 (6 bases). The CDR3 covers 15 residues. Trimming took 0 bases from V and 3 from J, leaving 10 bases between them. CDR1 and CDR2 from the germline V gene are SGDLS and YYNGEE. Here the CDR3 reads CASSVGRGGYNEQFF. The CDR3 DNA reads TGTGCCAGCAGCGTAGGCAGGGGCGGCTACAATGAGCAGTTCTTC.

J is TRBJ1-2 and V is TRBV4-1; D is unclear. The CDR3 is 14 residues long. Germline CDR1 reads MGHRA; CDR2 reads YSYEKL. The V end was cut by 1 base, the J end by 6 bases, with 12 bases between. The CDR3 DNA is TGCGCCAGCAGCCAAGTACGGGAAGTTGATGGCTACACCTTC. Its protein is CASSQVREVDGYTF.

V gene TRBV27 combines with J gene TRBJ1-1; D possibly corresponds to TRBD1 (6 bases). The CDR3 contains 14 residues. Trimming removed 0 bases from V and 4 bases from J, with 9 bases in between. Germline CDR1 MNHEY, CDR2 SMNVEV (reference sequence). CDR3 residues: CASSLSNRVTEAFF. The CDR3 coding sequence is TGTGCCAGCAGTTTATCCAACAGGGTCACTGAAGCTTTCTTT.